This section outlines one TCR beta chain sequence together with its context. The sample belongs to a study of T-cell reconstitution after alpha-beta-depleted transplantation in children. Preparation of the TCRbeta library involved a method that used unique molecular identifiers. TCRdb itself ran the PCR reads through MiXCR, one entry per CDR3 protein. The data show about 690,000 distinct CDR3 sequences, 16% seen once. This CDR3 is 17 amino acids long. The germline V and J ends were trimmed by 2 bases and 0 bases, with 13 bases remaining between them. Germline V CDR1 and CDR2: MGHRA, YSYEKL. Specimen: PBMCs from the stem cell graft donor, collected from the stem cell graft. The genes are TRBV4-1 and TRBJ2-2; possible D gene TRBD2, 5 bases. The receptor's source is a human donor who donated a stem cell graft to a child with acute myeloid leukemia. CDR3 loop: CASSQRLGVTNTGELFF. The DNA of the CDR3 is TGCGCCAGCAGCCAAAGACTCGGGGTTACGAACACCGGGGAGCTGTTTTTT.